The 8 T cell receptor beta chains presented below share a single source sample, sequenced in a study of shared clonotypes between healthy human individuals. Sequenced by immunoSEQ multiplex PCR; TCRdb stores in-frame clones only, minus some. Of about half a million clones detected, over 70% appear once; the ten largest clones hold about 13%. Sequenced input: PBMCs. The source of these receptors is a middle-aged woman in good health. Some clones in this sample may be carry-over from other donors' samples.

In the case of this clone: A far larger clone is only one base removed, so a read error is likely. Within the sample, other DNA sequences also encode this same CDR3. V usage is TRBV29-1 and J usage is TRBJ2-1; the D gene is possibly TRBD2 (7 bases). This CDR3 region has 14 residues. The V gene lost 4 bases and the J gene lost 6 bases, with 16 bases spanning the gap. CDR1 is SQVTM and CDR2 is ANQGSEA in the germline V gene. CDR3 residues: CSVVGGGFSNEQFF. The CDR3 nucleotides read TGCAGCGTTGTAGGGGGAGGGTTCTCCAATGAGCAGTTCTTC.

The chain combines TRBV5-1 with TRBJ2-7, with 7 bases that match TRBD1. V lost 0 bases and J lost 6; bases outside the gene matches: 9. The CDR3 loop spans 15 amino acids. Per germline, CDR1 SGHRS and CDR2 YFSETQ. CDR3 loop: CASSLVRGQSAEQYF. CDR3 coding DNA: TGCGCCAGCAGCTTGGTTCGGGGACAGTCGGCCGAGCAGTACTTC.

This chain uses TRBV21-1 with TRBJ2-7. TRBV21-1 is termed a pseudogene. CDR3 size: 13 residues. The CDR3 is CARSGTRAHEQYF. CDR3 bases: TGTGCCAGATCCGGGACGCGAGCGCACGAGCAGTACTTC.

Notes on this clone: A read error is the likely source, as a far larger clone sits one nucleotide away. This same CDR3 is encoded by further DNA sequences in the sample. This chain links TRBV29-1 with TRBJ1-1; TRBD1 is a possible D gene (6 bases). The germline V gene encodes CDR1 SQVTM and CDR2 ANQGSEA. The CDR3 sequence is 14 residues long. CDR3 residues: CSVATGAANTEAFF. As DNA, the CDR3 is TGTAGCGTTGCCACGGGGGCAGCGAACACTGAAGCTTTCTTT.

V and J are TRBV5-4 and TRBJ1-3, with 8 nucleotides matching TRBD1. Trimming at V came to 3 bases and at J to 0 bases, leaving 2 bases not matched to a gene. From germline, CDR1 is SGHNT and CDR2 YYREEE (reference sequence). The CDR3 loop spans 15 amino acids. CDR3: CASSWDRSSGNTIYF. Here the CDR3 DNA reads TGTGCCAGCAGCTGGGACAGGAGCTCTGGAAACACCATATATTTT.

The chain combines TRBV7-8 with TRBJ2-4; no firm D call. The CDR3 has 15 residues. Trimming pared 0 bases from V and 6 bases from J, leaving 12 bases between. Germline CDR1 SGHVS, CDR2 FQNEAQ. Here the CDR3 DNA reads TGTGCCAGCAGCTTAGCGCAAGGCGGCGGAAACATTCAGTACTTC. It codes for CASSLAQGGGNIQYF.

Of note for this clone: A far larger clone is one base from this, pointing to a likely read error. The chain carries TRBV6-5 and TRBJ2-7; D might be TRBD2 (5 bases). V lost 6 bases and J lost 4, with 10 bases in between. From germline, CDR1 is MNHEY and CDR2 SVGAGI. The CDR3 is made up of 12 amino acids. The CDR3 bases are TGTGCCAGCAGGAGGGCAGATTACGAGCAGTACTTC. This gives the protein CASRRADYEQYF.

With regard to this clone: A far larger clone is only one base removed, so a read error is likely. The sample has other DNA sequences that encode this CDR3 too. The rearrangement links TRBV30 to TRBJ1-1; D call uncertain. CDR1 is GTSNPN and CDR2 is SVGIG in the germline V gene (reference sequence). This CDR3 spans 15 amino acids. CDR3 nucleotides: TGCGCCTGGAGTGTAGGCCCTCAACTGAACACTGAAGCTTTCTTT. It encodes CAWSVGPQLNTEAFF.